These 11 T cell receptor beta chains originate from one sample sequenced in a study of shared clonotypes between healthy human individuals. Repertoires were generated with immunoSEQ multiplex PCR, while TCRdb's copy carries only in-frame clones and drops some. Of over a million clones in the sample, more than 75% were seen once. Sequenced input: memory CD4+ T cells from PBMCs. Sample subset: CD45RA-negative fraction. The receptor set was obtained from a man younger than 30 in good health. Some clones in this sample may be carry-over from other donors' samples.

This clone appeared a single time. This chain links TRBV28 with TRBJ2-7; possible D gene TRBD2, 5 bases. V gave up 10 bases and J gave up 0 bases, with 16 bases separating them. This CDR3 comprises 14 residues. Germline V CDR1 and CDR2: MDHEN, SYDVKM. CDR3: CAINKGRGSYEQYF. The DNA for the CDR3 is TGTGCCATCAACAAGGGCCGGGGCTCCTACGAGCAGTACTTC.

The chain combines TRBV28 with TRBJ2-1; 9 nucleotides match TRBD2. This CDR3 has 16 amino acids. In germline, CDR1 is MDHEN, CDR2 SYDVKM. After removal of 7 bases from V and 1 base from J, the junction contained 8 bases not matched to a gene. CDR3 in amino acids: CASTPSGGSSYNEQFF. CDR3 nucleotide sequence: TGTGCCAGCACCCCAAGCGGGGGGAGTTCCTACAATGAGCAGTTCTTC.

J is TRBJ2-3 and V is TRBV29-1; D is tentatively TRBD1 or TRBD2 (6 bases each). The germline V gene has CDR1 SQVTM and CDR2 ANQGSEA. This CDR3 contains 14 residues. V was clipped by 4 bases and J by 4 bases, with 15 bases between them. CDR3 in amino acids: CSVGSGGGPDTQYF. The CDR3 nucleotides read TGCAGCGTTGGTAGCGGAGGGGGGCCAGATACGCAGTATTTT.

The CDR3 here is CASSQDRERPYNEQFF. For the CDR3, the DNA is TGCGCCAGCAGCCAAGATCGGGAGAGGCCCTACAATGAGCAGTTCTTC. The chain uses TRBV4-3 and TRBJ2-1; TRBD2 might be the D (6 bases). From germline, CDR1 is LGHNA and CDR2 YSLEER. CDR3 length: 16 amino acids. Deletions cut 0 bases from V and 2 bases from J, with 11 bases between.

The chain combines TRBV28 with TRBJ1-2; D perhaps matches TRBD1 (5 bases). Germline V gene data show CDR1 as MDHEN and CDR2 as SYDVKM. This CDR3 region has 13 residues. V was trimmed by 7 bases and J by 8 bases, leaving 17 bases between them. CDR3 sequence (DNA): TGTGCCAGCACCCCAACGTCGGGGGGAGGCTACACCTTC. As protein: CASTPTSGGGYTF.

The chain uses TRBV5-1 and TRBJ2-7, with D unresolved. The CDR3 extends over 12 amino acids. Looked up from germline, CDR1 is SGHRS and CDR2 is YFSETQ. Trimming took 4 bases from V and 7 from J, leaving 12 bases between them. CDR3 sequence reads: CASSDPFREQYF. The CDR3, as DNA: TGCGCCAGCAGCGACCCTTTTAGAGAGCAGTACTTC.

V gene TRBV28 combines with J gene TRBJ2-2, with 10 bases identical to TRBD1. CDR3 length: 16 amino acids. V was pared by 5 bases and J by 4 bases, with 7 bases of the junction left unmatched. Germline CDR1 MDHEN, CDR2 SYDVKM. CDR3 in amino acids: CASSLPGTGVTGELFF. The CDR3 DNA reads TGTGCCAGCAGTCTACCAGGGACAGGGGTCACCGGGGAGCTGTTTTTT. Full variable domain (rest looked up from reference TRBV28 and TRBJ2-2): DVKVTQSSRYLVKRTGEKVFLECVQDMDHENMFWYRQDPGLGLRLIYFSYDVKMKEKGDIPEGYSVSREKKERFSLILESASTNQTSMYLCASSLPGTGVTGELFFGEGSRLTVL.

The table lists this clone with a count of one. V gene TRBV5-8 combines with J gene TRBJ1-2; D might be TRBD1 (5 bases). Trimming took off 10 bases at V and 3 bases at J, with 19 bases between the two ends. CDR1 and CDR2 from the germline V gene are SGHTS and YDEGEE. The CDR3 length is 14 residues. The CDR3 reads CAGKRGQIYYGYTF. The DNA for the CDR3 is TGTGCCGGCAAAAGGGGCCAAATCTACTATGGCTACACCTTC.

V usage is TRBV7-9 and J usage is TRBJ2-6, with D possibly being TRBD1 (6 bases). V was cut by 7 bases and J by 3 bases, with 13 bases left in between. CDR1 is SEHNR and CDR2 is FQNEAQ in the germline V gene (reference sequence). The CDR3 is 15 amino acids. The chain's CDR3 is CASTVGGVGANVLTF. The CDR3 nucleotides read TGTGCCAGCACCGTAGGGGGTGTTGGGGCCAACGTCCTGACTTTC.

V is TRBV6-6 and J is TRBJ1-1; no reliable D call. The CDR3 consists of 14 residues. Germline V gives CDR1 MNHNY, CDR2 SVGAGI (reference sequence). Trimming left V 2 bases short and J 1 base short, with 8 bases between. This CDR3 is CASSYQAENTEAFF. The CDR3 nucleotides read TGTGCCAGCAGTTACCAGGCAGAGAACACTGAAGCTTTCTTT.

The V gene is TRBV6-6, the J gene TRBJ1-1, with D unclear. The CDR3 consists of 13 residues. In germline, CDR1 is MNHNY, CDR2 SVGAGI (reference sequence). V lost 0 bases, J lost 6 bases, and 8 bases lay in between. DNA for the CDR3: TGTGCCAGCAGTTACTCCCCCATCCCTGAAGCTTTCTTT. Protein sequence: CASSYSPIPEAFF.